This T cell receptor beta chain derives from a study of shared clonotypes between healthy human individuals. Study findings and constraints: The study sampled only blood, and tissue repertoires likely differ.

Germline V gene lookup returns CDR1 SGHNT and CDR2 YYREEE (reference sequence). Trimming at V came to 6 bases and at J to 0 bases, leaving 6 bases not matched to a gene. This CDR3 has 14 amino acids. This clone showed up just a few times. Antigen unknown. DNA input for the unsorted PBMC replicate PCRs was 300 ng, approximately 30,000 T cell genomes. Here immunoSEQ multiplex PCR was the method, and the copy in TCRdb shows in-frame clones only, minus some. This table holds hundreds of thousands of clones, 76% found once. Donors had no recently reported acute infections or vaccinations and were HIV-negative. Nashville, Tennessee was home to all donors, each a Caucasian adult.

Sequenced sample: PBMCs. The sequence derives from a woman aged 40 to 50 in good health. Some clones in this sample may be carry-over from other donors' samples. The chain recombines TRBV5-4 with TRBJ2-7, with TRBD2 identical over 7 bases. The CDR3 DNA reads TGTGCCAGCAAAACAGCGGGGAGCTCCTACGAGCAGTACTTC. Protein product: CASKTAGSSYEQYF.